The clone carrying this T cell receptor (beta chain) was seen a handful of times. The antigen remains undetermined. Relapse was seen in all patients after autologous stem cell transplantation, and brentuximab vedotin exposure was variable. These data are taken from a study of PD-1 blockade in classical Hodgkin lymphoma. Study outcomes and limitations: Significantly greater TCR diversity emerged by C4D1 in CD4+ cells but not CD8+ cells. Patients who responded completely had about the same baseline diversity as newly diagnosed patients. Nivolumab initiated under 1 year post-ASCT led to patient exclusion.

Clones were sequenced by immunoSEQ multiplex PCR, and TCRdb holds only the in-frame ones, with some missing. The sample records 20,000 to 30,000 clones, more than 80% being singletons. This CDR3 region has 11 residues. Per the germline V gene, CDR1 is MDHEN and CDR2 is SYDVKM. Trimming cost V 6 bases and J 1 base, with 3 bases left between them. This clonotype was obtained from a human donor with classical Hodgkin lymphoma. The sequencing used peripheral blood mononuclear cells (PBMCs), collected before the second cycle of nivolumab. V and J are TRBV28 and TRBJ1-1, with D unresolved. The CDR3 DNA follows: TGTGCCAGCAGGAGGAACACTGAAGCTTTCTTT. Its protein product is CASRRNTEAFF.